A single sample is the source of the 22 T cell receptor beta chains below, sequenced in a study of identical twins. TCRdb itself ran the 5' RACE reads through MiXCR, one entry per CDR3 protein. Seen here are 450,000 to 600,000 distinct CDR3 sequences, under 25% observed once, and the top ten hold approximately 0.52%. These records were also assigned to another study, of yellow fever vaccine responses in identical twins.

The specimen was CD4+ T cells sorted from blood. The receptors were sampled from a woman younger than 35 in good health.

The chain uses TRBV2 and TRBJ2-1; D is unresolved. Per the germline V gene, CDR1 is SNHLY and CDR2 is FYNNEI. This CDR3 has 12 residues. V was pared by 7 bases and J by 7 bases, with 11 bases between. CDR3 in DNA: TGTGCCAGCACCCCGCAAGGAAATGAGCAGTTCTTC. It codes for CASTPQGNEQFF.

This clonotype turned up a few times. V usage is TRBV9 and J usage is TRBJ2-3; 11 nucleotides align to TRBD2. The CDR3 totals 16 residues. The germline V gene has CDR1 SGDLS and CDR2 YYNGEE. Trimming cost V 4 bases and J 3 bases; bases outside gene matches: 7. The CDR3 bases are TGTGCCAGCAGCCCCGAGCTAGCGGGAGGTACAGATACGCAGTATTTT. It yields the protein CASSPELAGGTDTQYF.

By share, this clonotype ranks as medium-sized. This rearrangement joins TRBV7-2 to TRBJ2-2; D is tentatively TRBD1 or TRBD2 (5 bases each). This CDR3 spans 16 amino acids. Per the germline V gene, CDR1 is SGHTA and CDR2 is FQGNSA. V lost 3 bases to trimming and J lost 2 bases, with 13 bases between them. DNA for the CDR3: TGTGCCAGCAGCTTCAACTGGGACCCCAACACCGGGGAGCTGTTTTTT. Translated, it gives CASSFNWDPNTGELFF.

The V gene is TRBV6-1, the J gene TRBJ1-2; possible D gene TRBD1, 6 bases. V was cut by 6 bases and J by 2 bases, with 10 bases left in between. The V gene's germline CDR1 is MNHNS and CDR2 SASEGT. This CDR3 comprises 13 residues. The CDR3 loop reads CASRITGNYGYTF. The CDR3 DNA is TGTGCCAGCAGGATAACAGGGAACTATGGCTACACCTTC.

The table lists this clonotype with a few counts. The chain links TRBV28 to TRBJ1-3; the match to TRBD1 covers 8 bases. Germline CDR1 reads MDHEN; CDR2 reads SYDVKM. The junction had 6 bases not matched to a gene; V was cut back by 4 bases and J by 4 bases. The CDR3 covers 15 residues. The CDR3 here is CASSSRGLLGNTIYF. CDR3 bases: TGTGCCAGCAGTTCCAGGGGGCTTTTGGGAAACACCATATATTTT.

This clonotype was counted between two and nine times. Here the CDR3 reads CASRGAGVFTGELFF. The CDR3 DNA reads TGTGCCAGCAGAGGGGCGGGAGTTTTCACCGGGGAGCTGTTTTTT. The rearrangement uses TRBV28 and TRBJ2-2; 7 bases match TRBD2. V gave up 6 bases and J gave up 4 bases; unmatched junction bases: 8. Germline V gene sequence: CDR1 MDHEN, CDR2 SYDVKM. This CDR3 has 15 residues.

This clonotype was detected a few times. The chain joins TRBV28 to TRBJ2-6; D is possibly TRBD1 or TRBD2 (5 bases each). The V gene's germline CDR1 is MDHEN and CDR2 SYDVKM. The V end lost 5 bases, the J end lost 0 bases, and 11 bases lay between the germline ends. The CDR3 spans 16 residues. The CDR3 bases are TGTGCCAGCAGTAATGAGGGGAGCTCTGGGGCCAACGTCCTGACTTTC. As protein: CASSNEGSSGANVLTF.

This sequence joins TRBV10-3 and TRBJ2-7, with a tentative D call TRBD1 (5 bases). Germline CDR1 is ENHRY and CDR2 is SYGVKD. V was shortened by 2 bases and J by 3 bases, with 11 bases between the two germline ends. The CDR3 spans 14 residues. CDR3 sequence: CAISEGQGNYEQYF. The CDR3 DNA sequence: TGTGCCATCAGTGAGGGGCAGGGAAACTACGAGCAGTACTTC.

This clonotype was detected only a few times. The chain uses TRBV7-9 and TRBJ2-3; 13 bases align to TRBD2. The CDR3 runs to 15 residues. Germline V gene data show CDR1 as SEHNR and CDR2 as FQNEAQ (reference sequence). J was trimmed by 5 bases and V by 5 bases; bases with no gene match: 4. The DNA of the CDR3 is TGTGCCAGCAGCCCACTAGCGGGAGGGCGAGATACGCAGTATTTT. This codes for CASSPLAGGRDTQYF.

The V gene is TRBV2, the J gene TRBJ2-7; D remains ambiguous. The germline gives CDR1 SNHLY, CDR2 FYNNEI. The V end lost 4 bases, the J end lost 6 bases, and 13 bases lay between the germline ends. The CDR3 loop spans 13 amino acids. CDR3 sequence (DNA): TGTGCCAGCAGTGTTTTAGAATGGGGCGAGCAGTACGTC. Translated: CASSVLEWGEQYV.

This clonotype was counted between two and nine times. The J gene is TRBJ2-6, the V gene TRBV5-1, with TRBD1 as a possible D gene (6 bases). Deletions cut 4 bases from V and 2 bases from J, with 10 bases between. Germline V CDR1 and CDR2: SGHRS, YFSETQ. This CDR3 has 15 residues. Here the CDR3 DNA reads TGCGCCAGCAGCAGTACAGGGCCTGGGGCCAACGTCCTGACTTTC. Encoded protein: CASSSTGPGANVLTF.

The chain has TRBV11-2 and TRBJ1-2, with a possible D match to TRBD1 (5 bases). Germline assignment: CDR1 SGHAT and CDR2 FQNNGV. Trimming pared 5 bases from V and 6 bases from J, leaving 19 bases between. This CDR3 has 15 amino acids. The CDR3 sequence is CASSRQIPGIDGYTF. The CDR3, as DNA: TGTGCCAGCAGCAGACAGATTCCGGGAATCGATGGCTACACCTTC.

This clonotype was recorded a few times. The chain joins TRBV20-1 to TRBJ2-1, with 11 bases aligning to TRBD1. Germline V lookup: CDR1 DFQATT, CDR2 SNEGSKA (reference sequence). The V segment lost 3 bases and the J segment 4 bases; nucleotides outside the gene matches: 2. The CDR3 is 14 residues long. The CDR3 loop is CSARDRGLYNEQFF. CDR3 in DNA: TGCAGTGCTAGGGACAGGGGGCTTTACAATGAGCAGTTCTTC.

The chain has TRBV5-1 and TRBJ2-7; 10 bases are a match to TRBD1. This CDR3 has 16 amino acids. Germline V gene lookup returns CDR1 SGHRS and CDR2 YFSETQ. With V trimmed by 1 base and J by 1 base, 5 bases remained unmatched. DNA of the CDR3: TGCGCCAGCAGCTTGTATGGGACAGGGGTATCCTACGAGCAGTACTTC. As protein: CASSLYGTGVSYEQYF.

This clonotype was counted between two and nine times. The rearrangement links TRBV7-2 to TRBJ1-1, with TRBD1 identical over 9 bases. The V gene end was trimmed by 1 base and the J gene end by 6 bases; junction bases not matched to a gene: 0. CDR3 length equals 13 residues. CDR1 and CDR2 from the germline V gene are SGHTA and FQGNSA. CDR3 bases: TGTGCCAGCAGCTTAGGGACAGGGGCTGAAGCTTTCTTT. Translating gives CASSLGTGAEAFF.

The chain uses TRBV10-1 and TRBJ1-1; D is unresolved. Germline lookup yields CDR1 WNHNN and CDR2 SYGVQD (reference sequence). This CDR3 has 13 residues. V dropped 6 bases and J dropped 4 bases, with 12 bases sitting between them. In nucleotides, the CDR3 is TGCGCCAGCAGGGGAACGGAGGGCACTGAAGCTTTCTTT. Its protein is CASRGTEGTEAFF.

This chain links TRBV28 with TRBJ1-5; D unresolved. This CDR3 is built from 16 residues. Germline V gene data show CDR1 as MDHEN and CDR2 as SYDVKM. The V end was cut by 7 bases, the J end by 0 bases, with 16 bases between. CDR3 coding DNA: TGTGCCAGCATAGTCGGACTGAAGTATAGCAATCAGCCCCAGCATTTT. It codes for CASIVGLKYSNQPQHF.

This sequence joins TRBV18 and TRBJ2-2; D gene uncertain. The V gene lost 5 bases and the J gene lost 3 bases, with 13 bases spanning the gap. From germline, CDR1 is KGHSH and CDR2 LQKENI. The CDR3 runs to 15 residues. CDR3 amino acids: CASSAAIGDTGELFF. The CDR3, as DNA: TGTGCCAGCTCAGCCGCTATTGGGGACACCGGGGAGCTGTTTTTT.

The V call is TRBV18, the J call TRBJ1-4, with a weak D call TRBD1 (5 bases). The V end was cut by 2 bases, the J end by 7 bases, with 11 bases between. The length of the CDR3 is 14 residues. Germline CDR1 is KGHSH and CDR2 is LQKENI. Here the CDR3 DNA reads TGTGCCAGCTCACCATTGGGGCCCGGTGAAAAACTGTTTTTT. Translated: CASSPLGPGEKLFF.

The J gene is TRBJ2-1, the V gene TRBV2; TRBD1 aligns across 7 bases. The CDR3 is 14 residues long. V was clipped by 6 bases and J by 3 bases; unmatched bases: 5. Germline V CDR1 and CDR2: SNHLY, FYNNEI. The CDR3 loop is CASRRQGIYNEQFF. CDR3 in DNA: TGTGCCAGCAGGAGACAGGGTATCTACAATGAGCAGTTCTTC.

The V call is TRBV12-3 or TRBV12-4, the J call TRBJ1-1; D gene uncertain. CDR3 length: 13 residues. V gave up 7 bases and J gave up 4 bases, with 13 bases separating them. CDR3 sequence reads: CASTPDIGTEAFF. CDR3 nucleotides: TGTGCCAGCACCCCCGACATCGGCACTGAAGCTTTCTTT.

In its sample, this clonotype was seen many times. This chain joins TRBV20-1 and TRBJ2-7, with a weak D call TRBD1 (6 bases). With 6 bases removed from V and 6 bases from J, the gap between germline ends came to 18 bases. The CDR3 is 13 amino acids. The germline gives CDR1 DFQATT, CDR2 SNEGSKA (reference sequence). The CDR3 here is CSAQLGDIGEQYF. The CDR3 DNA follows: TGCAGTGCCCAGCTTGGGGACATCGGCGAGCAGTACTTC.